The 20 T cell receptor beta chains below all came from one sample that was sequenced in a study of molecular identifiers for immune sequencing clone quantification. TCRdb re-analysed the PCR reads in MiXCR, keeping a single row per CDR3 protein. The table has about half a million distinct CDR3 sequences, 20% to 25% seen once; the top ten hold 0.7% to 1%. Sample: naive CD8+ T cells from blood, with Jurkat cell RNA spiked in. Subset described: FACS-sorted CD8+CD4-CCR7+CD45RA+ naive T cells. These receptor sequences come from a human donor in good health. Some libraries in this study had Jurkat cell RNA spiked in.

V gene TRBV24-1 combines with J gene TRBJ2-1; D possibly corresponds to TRBD2 (5 bases). V lost 7 bases, J lost 5 bases, and 23 bases lay in between. The length of the CDR3 is 17 residues. Germline V CDR1 and CDR2: KGHDR, SFDVKD. The CDR3 nucleotides read TGTGCCACCAGCGCCCGCCGGGATCAACTCACAAACAATGAGCAGTTCTTC. It translates to CATSARRDQLTNNEQFF.

This clonotype was counted only a few times. This chain links TRBV5-4 with TRBJ2-5; 9 positions agree with TRBD1. The J segment lost 3 bases and the V segment lost 5 bases, leaving 5 bases of the junction unmatched. CDR1 is SGHNT and CDR2 is YYREEE in the germline V gene (reference sequence). CDR3 length: 14 residues. This chain's CDR3 is CASRYGDREETQYF. Here the CDR3 DNA reads TGTGCCAGCAGGTACGGGGACAGGGAAGAGACCCAGTACTTC.

This clonotype has a count of ten or more. J is TRBJ1-5 and V is TRBV5-5; D call uncertain. This CDR3 is 14 amino acids long. Germline V gene data show CDR1 as SGHKS and CDR2 as YYEKEE (reference sequence). V lost 2 bases and J 2 bases, leaving 8 bases between the germline ends. The CDR3 coding sequence is TGTGCCAGCAGCTTAAAAGCAGGCAATCAGCCCCAGCATTTT. Translation: CASSLKAGNQPQHF.

The count of this clonotype is one. A junction end diverges from the germline sequence, so it may reflect a read error. The chain carries TRBV2 and TRBJ2-3; TRBD2 might be the D (7 bases). The CDR3 consists of 18 residues. Germline V gene lookup returns CDR1 SNHLY and CDR2 FYNNEI. The chain's CDR3 is CASSEALRGGASIDTQYF. The DNA of the CDR3 is TGTGCCAGCAGTGAAGCGCTTAGGGGGGGAGCTAGCATAGATACGCAGTATTTT.

This clonotype was observed many times. The V and J genes are TRBV7-9 and TRBJ2-7; 9 bases agree with TRBD1. Trimming took 2 bases from V and 5 from J; bases not matched to a gene: 7. Germline loops: CDR1 SEHNR, CDR2 FQNEAQ (reference sequence). This CDR3 region has 15 residues. CDR3 loop: CASSLLQGAQDEQYF. The CDR3 region has the DNA TGTGCCAGCAGCTTACTACAGGGGGCGCAGGACGAGCAGTACTTC.

This clonotype turned up a few times. The genes are TRBV6-5 and TRBJ1-5, with D possibly being TRBD1 (5 bases). Trimming removed 2 bases from V and 8 bases from J, with 13 bases in between. The CDR3 contains 14 residues. The germline CDR1 and CDR2 sequences are MNHEY and SVGAGI. The CDR3 DNA reads as TGTGCCAGCAGTTACGTTGTTGGGGGGGAGCCCCAGCATTTT. As protein: CASSYVVGGEPQHF.

Of note for this clonotype: A much larger clone differs by one base, so this may be a read error. This chain connects TRBV7-3 to TRBJ2-3; TRBD2 might be the D (5 bases). The V end was cut by 5 bases, the J end by 6 bases, with 24 bases between. Germline lookup yields CDR1 SGHTA and CDR2 FQGTGA. The CDR3 length is 17 residues. The CDR3 DNA is TGTGCCAGCAGCCCCACTACCAGGCCGCTAGCATCGGATACGCAGTATTTT. This sequence encodes CASSPTTRPLASDTQYF.

This clonotype was counted ten times or more. The V and J genes are TRBV7-9 and TRBJ1-5; D unresolved. The CDR3 sequence is 12 residues long. The germline V gene has CDR1 SEHNR and CDR2 FQNEAQ (reference sequence). The V and J ends lost 5 bases and 3 bases respectively, with 5 bases between them. CDR3 nucleotide sequence: TGTGCCAGCAGCGTCATCAATCAGCCCCAGCATTTT. Translating gives CASSVINQPQHF. Together with reference TRBV7-9 and TRBJ1-5, the CDR3 gives the full variable domain: DTGVSQNPRHKITKRGQNVTFRCDPISEHNRLYWYRQTLGQGPEFLTYFQNEAQLEKSRLLSDRFSAERPKGSFSTLEIQRTEQGDSAMYLCASSVINQPQHFGDGTRLSIL.

This clonotype was detected many times. This chain connects TRBV6-2 or TRBV6-3 to TRBJ1-5; D is undetermined. There are 16 residues in the CDR3. Germline V gives CDR1 MNHEY, CDR2 SVGEGT. V shed 5 bases and J shed 5 bases, with 19 bases lying between them. CDR3 in amino acids: CASSLQTQSSHQPQHF. In DNA, the CDR3 is TGTGCCAGCAGTCTGCAGACCCAAAGCTCTCATCAGCCCCAGCATTTT.

This clonotype was detected only a few times. The chain combines TRBV7-9 with TRBJ2-1; no definite D call. CDR3 size: 13 residues. V was cut by 5 bases and J by 13 bases, with 18 bases left in between. CDR1 and CDR2 from the germline V gene are SEHNR and FQNEAQ (reference sequence). CDR3 in amino acids: CASSPPQYPYQFF. Written as DNA, the CDR3 is TGTGCCAGCAGCCCGCCCCAGTATCCTTACCAGTTCTTC.

This clonotype was detected many times. The J gene is TRBJ2-5, the V gene TRBV19; D is ambiguous. V lost 3 bases and J lost 1, with 6 bases in between. Germline-derived CDR1 and CDR2 are LNHDA and SQIVND (reference sequence). The CDR3 has 13 residues. The CDR3 loop is CASSILFQETQYF. CDR3 nucleotides: TGTGCCAGTAGTATCCTCTTCCAAGAGACCCAGTACTTC.

The chain uses TRBV20-1 and TRBJ1-1; 8 bases line up with TRBD1. The CDR3 length is 15 residues. Per the germline V gene, CDR1 is DFQATT and CDR2 is SNEGSKA (reference sequence). V lost 3 bases to trimming and J lost 3 bases; unmatched junction nucleotides: 9. In DNA form, the CDR3 reads TGCAGTGCTAGTAGGCAGGGGGCGTTTTACACTGAAGCTTTCTTT. Encoded protein: CSASRQGAFYTEAFF.

This clonotype was detected many times. The V gene is TRBV5-1, the J gene TRBJ1-1, with TRBD1 matching 7 bases. This CDR3 is built from 15 residues. The junction had 12 bases not matched to a gene; V was cut back by 4 bases and J by 6 bases. The germline V gene has CDR1 SGHRS and CDR2 YFSETQ. This CDR3 reads CASSLATGTAPEAFF. For the CDR3, the DNA is TGCGCCAGCAGCCTAGCGACAGGGACGGCTCCTGAAGCTTTCTTT.

Regarding this clonotype: It may be a read error: a sequence one base away is much more abundant. The J gene is TRBJ2-1, the V gene TRBV4-1; D remains ambiguous. CDR1 and CDR2 (germline): MGHRA, YSYEKL. The CDR3 loop spans 17 amino acids. In DNA, the CDR3 is TGCGCCGGCAGCCAAGATATCGGGCAGCTCGCCTACAATGAGCAGTTCTTC. Its protein product is CAGSQDIGQLAYNEQFF.

This clonotype came up a few times. V gene TRBV19 combines with J gene TRBJ2-2, with D unresolved. Germline V gene data show CDR1 as LNHDA and CDR2 as SQIVND (reference sequence). The CDR3 length is 14 residues. Trimming took 2 bases from V and 0 from J, leaving 4 bases between them. CDR3 sequence (DNA): TGTGCCAGTAGTATATATCCGAACACCGGGGAGCTGTTTTTT. Translating it yields CASSIYPNTGELFF.

This clonotype has a handful of counts. The chain has TRBV30 and TRBJ2-3; perhaps TRBD1 as D (5 bases). The CDR3 consists of 17 residues. Trimming left V 3 bases short and J 4 bases short, with 23 bases between. Germline values: CDR1 GTSNPN, CDR2 SVGIG (reference sequence). CDR3 coding DNA: TGTGCCTGGAGCGTAACCGCAGACAGCCCCCCGCCAGATACGCAGTATTTT. It translates to CAWSVTADSPPPDTQYF.

The rearrangement uses TRBV11-2 and TRBJ2-7; D call uncertain. In germline, CDR1 is SGHAT, CDR2 FQNNGV. Trimming pared 5 bases from V and 3 bases from J, leaving 17 bases between. The CDR3 runs 15 residues. The CDR3 here is CASSAGPLSLYEQYF. The CDR3 coding sequence is TGTGCCAGCAGCGCCGGTCCCCTCTCCCTCTACGAGCAGTACTTC.

The rearrangement joins TRBV28 to TRBJ2-3; 9 bases fit TRBD2. Unmatched junction bases numbered 14, after V lost 5 bases and J lost 8 bases. Per the germline V gene, CDR1 is MDHEN and CDR2 is SYDVKM. This CDR3 has 16 amino acids. The CDR3, as DNA: TGTGCCAGCAGTCTAAAGGTAGCGGGAGTAGTGGGTACGCAGTATTTT. Translated: CASSLKVAGVVGTQYF.

The chain is built from TRBV4-3 and TRBJ1-4; D gene unclear. Trimming pared 3 bases from V and 7 bases from J, leaving 15 bases between. The CDR3 consists of 15 residues. Germline assignment: CDR1 LGHNA and CDR2 YSLEER. CDR3 coding DNA: TGCGCCAGCAGCCACGCGAACAGTGCCCCTGAAAAACTGTTTTTT. Protein product: CASSHANSAPEKLFF.

This clonotype was counted only a few times. This chain links TRBV6-5 with TRBJ1-1; D is unclear. CDR1 is MNHEY, CDR2 SVGAGI, per germline. V was clipped by 7 bases and J by 0 bases, with 12 bases between them. The CDR3 is 14 residues long. This chain's CDR3 is CASTRTAMNTEAFF. The CDR3 DNA sequence: TGTGCCAGCACTAGGACCGCCATGAACACTGAAGCTTTCTTT.